These T cell receptor beta chains were read from a single sample in a study of neurological immune-mediated disorders. TCRdb re-called the 5' RACE reads through MiXCR, storing one row per CDR3 protein. This sample yields about 60,000 distinct CDR3 sequences, of which 3% to 4% are seen a single time; less than 2.5% belongs to the top ten. The sample was PBMCs. Receptors originate from a woman between 50 and 59 years old with multiple sclerosis. Both conserved end residues are part of each CDR3. Clone size is given for some rows only: seen once, a few or many times, or a class if the clone is expanded.

abundance | v_gene | CDR3aa
many | TRBV5-1 | CASSGTDLVEQYF
many | TRBV7-2 | CASSWRDGREQFF
many | TRBV7-9 | CASSLEEDGYTF
many | TRBV10-3 | CAISSGLAGGGELFF
many | TRBV7-9 | CASSLYAVQETQYF
many | TRBV11-3 | CASSLAPTYEQYF
many | TRBV28 | CASSYSVAPDTQYF
many | TRBV12-3/TRBV12-4 | CASSPSDSYEQYF
many | TRBV20-1 | CSAIEREGLVEQYF
many | TRBV4-1 | CASSRNLLQRETNEQFF
many | TRBV7-3 | CASSPAKLAGYNEQFF
many | TRBV5-5 | CASSLTYLSEQYF
many | TRBV20-1 | CSATGSRANTEAFF
many | TRBV27 | CASSSLAANTGELFF
many | TRBV11-3 | CASSFLAGGHNEQFF
many | TRBV10-3 | CAIQRDRGQETQYF
many | TRBV4-2 | CASSQDPDNAIYGYTF
- | TRBV7-6 | CASSPRARGNLNQPQNF
many | TRBV4-1 | CASSPPGQENYGYTF
- | TRBV7-9 | CASSLGGKGSTEAFF
many | TRBV20-1 | CSANSGRLPETQYF
many | TRBV29-1 | CSVEAGSNQPQHF
many | TRBV9 | CASSVGYAIISEQYF
many | TRBV9 | CASGSTSSPNTGELFF
many | TRBV5-6 | CASSLRGLYTGELFF
many | TRBV29-1 | CSVDQGMNEQFF
many | TRBV2 | CASSDLSSGNTEAFF
many | TRBV20-1 | CSSENQETQYF
many | TRBV20-1 | CSARSGTVGNQPQHF
many | TRBV20-1 | CSASWGQGLADTQYF
many | TRBV5-1 | CASSLAQGGEQYF
many | TRBV19 | CATSPRTGEQYF
many | TRBV2 | CASSEALRGAGANVLTF
many | TRBV24-1 | CATSDRTDLSNQPQNF
many | TRBV5-1 | CASDPRAGGYNEQFF
many | TRBV6-6 | CASSHREYEQYF
many | TRBV11-2 | CASSLSYEQFF
many | TRBV5-1 | CASSRGLAGGYNEQFF